What follows is one T cell receptor (beta chain) and its context. The specificity of this receptor is unknown. The germline V gene encodes CDR1 MDHEN and CDR2 SYDVKM. From V the trimming removes 4 bases and from J it removes 7 bases, while the gene matches leave 2 bases of the junction unaccounted for. The CDR3 holds 13 amino acids from the cysteine to the phenylalanine. Just the 39-base CDR3 DNA is kept, in frame starting at base 1. This entry belongs to a study of cytomegalovirus exposure and HLA in healthy donors (dated by TCRdb to about 2017). For the study in its entirety: An earlier analysis of 550 to 700 of the donors reported about 290 Gb of sequence data and 100 million to 130 million unique TCR beta sequences from 150 million to 200 million T cells. An early release covering roughly 640 HLA-typed donors comprised approximately 300 gigabases of sequencing data and some 79 million unique TCR sequences. Among the roughly 400 genotyped donors, about 85% belonged to the genetic ancestry cluster associated with self-reported Caucasian donors. The study was designed to test whether signatures of past pathogen exposure could be identified by cataloging public T cell receptors. The study used immunosequencing to profile the T cell repertoires of approximately 650 subjects and linked those repertoires to cytomegalovirus serostatus. Along with the approximately 700-subject first cohort, a separate validation cohort of more than 90 different subjects was used. The study combined high-throughput TCR immunosequencing, statistical association of individual TCRs with disease status, and machine learning to predict cytomegalovirus infection status. A later analysis re-analyzed previously published TCR beta repertoires from 666 donors and added high-resolution HLA genotyping to study TCR occurrence patterns. In the later analysis, no new phenotypic data were used to find candidate immune exposures; instead, reliance was placed on TCR beta sequences and their occurrence across donors. In an earlier analysis of 587 of the donors, high-throughput TCR beta sequencing was used to judge whether each TCR beta V gene segment behaved as functional or pseudogenic. Donor age, sex, ethnicity and CMV serostatus were compiled alongside the repertoire data. A later genetic analysis took genome-wide SNP genotypes for about 55% of the roughly 670 donors and used that subset as a discovery cohort. Every repertoire in the discovery cohort had been generated on one and the same sequencing platform. HLA typing included class I and class II loci at four-digit resolution. Typing coverage varied by locus: roughly 629-640 donors for A, B, C, DRB1 and DQB1; approximately 500 for DQA1; some 610 for DPA1; roughly 470 for DPB1. Because of strong linkage in the cohort, four or five DR-DQ haplotypes were treated as single units for association and clustering. On average, roughly 240,000 unique TCR beta nucleotide sequences were sequenced per donor among some 420 genotyped donors of the cohort, with 15% to 20% of those sequences being non-productive.

The cohort comprised 666 healthy bone marrow donors. At the time of sampling, all cohort members were nominally healthy, though unrecorded immune exposures were likely present. The donor was CMV seronegative and was included in the group of a few hundred seronegative cohort members. A peripheral blood sample was provided by each donor, and peripheral blood mononuclear cells were used for TCR beta sequencing. The Qiagen DNeasy Blood Extraction Kit was used to extract genomic DNA from the blood cell samples. The paper as a whole reports these results and caveats: The authors suggested that the approach could potentially be extended to other disease states and immunological phenotypes. Assigning TCR associations to individual alleles was difficult when HLA alleles, especially DR and DQ, strongly co-occurred. Correlated functional status among segregating V segments might reflect linkage disequilibrium, but an unknown experimental factor could not be ruled out. In a later analysis, HLA-associated TCR beta chains were found to be more clonally expanded and to have lower generation probabilities than equally common non-associated chains. Presence/absence analyses assumed roughly uniform sequencing depth across donors, an assumption that may not hold. A group of highly shared sequence variants was considered likely to be a technical artifact of the sequencing pipeline. In a later analysis, most CMV-associated TCR beta chains were found to appear HLA-restricted, with HLA associations seemingly driven largely by CMV exposure. Only TCR beta chains were sequenced in this cohort, and the absence of alpha or paired-chain data limited detectable features. An association between a missense DCLRE1C variant and V-gene and J-gene trimming of TCR beta chains was found in a later genetic analysis and replicated in an independent cohort. A further reported finding was that TCR beta sequences accurately predicted the HLA-A and HLA-B alleles for most subjects in the first cohort. A few of the identified cytomegalovirus-associated TCR beta chains were confirmed in vitro to be specific for cytomegalovirus antigens. The study listed 150 to 200 TCR beta chains as associated with cytomegalovirus. In a later analysis, TCR association rates were found to vary across HLA loci, with the most associated TCRs seen for DRB1 alleles and the fewest for HLA-C alleles. CMV serostatus was the only immune exposure information available for the cohort. Most TCR sequences were observed very rarely across donors, whereas some public TCRs were present in many individuals. In a later genetic analysis, fewer N-insertions in productive TCRs were reported among donors in an Asian-associated ancestry cluster than the roughly 700-donor mean. A later analysis associated 16,951 TCR beta sequences with specific HLA alleles at a false discovery rate of 0.05. In an earlier analysis of approximately 600 of the donors, most TCR beta V segments were observed in productive rearrangements about 87% or about 30% of the time, broadly matching IMGT annotations. A later analysis reported that several top co-occurrence clusters appeared linked to parvovirus B19, influenza, CMV and Epstein-Barr virus. In both the original and validation cohorts, the classifier was reported to diagnose cytomegalovirus status with high specificity and sensitivity. Because HLA typing was missing for some donors at each locus, association tests included only the typed subset. The earlier analysis of 587 of the donors excluded seventeen rarely observed V segments, including chromosome 9 orphons, because counts were too low. Some IMGT-functional V segments, including TRBV6-2 and TRBV6-3, could not be distinguished by the 87-base-pair reads and were therefore excluded.

Libraries were made using the immunoSEQ multiplex PCR assay. For the multiplex PCR, a mixture combining 60 forward primers for TCR Vbeta segments and 13 reverse primers for TCR Jbeta segments was used. The CDR3 region of rearranged TCR beta genes was amplified from genomic DNA with a multiplex PCR assay. The amplified TCR beta libraries were sequenced on the Illumina HiSeq System as 87-base-pair reads. In the source study's methods: A later analysis tallied 70 million to 100 million unique TCR beta chains across the 550 to 850 repertoires, and 10 million to 11 million of those chains were shared by two or more donors. Raw reads were error-corrected and collapsed into unique sequences with a nearest-neighbor algorithm that merged closely related sequences to remove PCR and sequencing errors. V, D and J gene segments were assigned by aligning CDR3 sequences to IMGT reference sequences. For a sequence to be retained, at least a six-nucleotide match to both a V gene segment and a J gene segment was required. Rearrangements were called productive when the CDR3 lacked stop codons and stayed in frame with V and J; all others were non-productive. CDR3 was defined by IMGT convention, running from the second conserved V-encoded cysteine to the conserved J-encoded phenylalanine. Sequences without an unambiguous match to a single V gene segment were excluded from the earlier analysis of about 640 of the donors. In an earlier analysis of 500 to 750 of the donors, V segments were called functional above 56.7% productive rearrangements and were called segregating when the between-donor standard deviation exceeded 5%. A statistical classification framework was developed to diagnose cytomegalovirus status using the catalog of TCR beta chain sequences. In a later analysis, V and J genes were assigned by comparing TCR nucleotide sequences against IMGT/GENE-DB human TR gene sequences. Using the TCRdist pipeline, a later analysis assigned CDR3 sequences along with most-parsimonious VDJ recombination scenarios. In a later analysis, each TCR beta chain was defined by its CDR3 amino acid sequence together with its V-gene family, and reads without a unique V-gene family were excluded. A later analysis removed 592 highly shared, low-generation-probability nucleotide sequences to deal with suspected cross-contamination and a sequencing artifact. In a later analysis, a clonal expansion index for each public chain was calculated from normalized within-repertoire ranks of inferred template counts. In a later analysis, generation probabilities were computed using a VDJ recombination model fitted to out-of-frame rearrangements, and the results were checked against IGoR. Hypergeometric tests were used in a later analysis to score TCR-TCR, TCR-HLA and TCR-CMV co-occurrence, with a repertoire-size bias correction applied to the TCR pairs. A later analysis estimated false discovery rates by permuting HLA or CMV assignments 20 times. In a later analysis, co-occurring TCRs were grouped using DBSCAN, and TCRdist sequence similarity was added for clustering within HLA-allele-positive subsets. Repertoires with fewer than 30,000 or more than 120,000 public chains were left out of co-occurrence clustering, as were four to six repertoires with anomalous nucleotide sharing. Here the immuneACCESS table is served through TCRdb, limited to in-frame sequences with V and J called. Missing clones are a known gap in these copies; in checked studies unresolved V genes cover under half, and the rest lacks a known reason. Clone size and V and J calls were adopted from that table, with D and trimming inferred from the DNA. The table for this sample shows about 160,000 clones. The ten biggest clones cover under 2.5% of the sample.

This sequence was found in a man aged 30 to 39 in good health and CMV-seronegative. Sequences were obtained from PBMCs. The sequence joins TRBV28 to TRBJ2-1; TRBD1 lines up with 9 middle nucleotides. For the CDR3, the sequence is CASSSGTGNEQFF. The sequenced DNA: TGTGCCAGCAGTTCCGGGACAGGGAATGAGCAGTTCTTC.